What follows describes a single T cell receptor beta chain. Original processing notes: The authors estimated nucleated cell counts from reference gene primer amplification. The data were produced by immunoSEQ multiplex PCR, yet TCRdb's version contains in-frame clones alone and is incomplete. V and J calls and clone size are copied from that table; D and trimming were computed from the DNA. This sample has 200,000 to 250,000 clones, with 84% found just once. The germline V and J ends were trimmed by 5 bases and 2 bases, with 5 bases remaining between them. Per the germline V gene, CDR1 is SGHAT and CDR2 is FQNNGV. CDR3 length: 12 residues. This specimen comes from a study of blood T cell repertoires in COVID-19. Study details: Specimens from acute and convalescent COVID-19 originated in the United States, Italy and Spain.

The rearrangement joins TRBV11-2 to TRBJ2-3; the D is unclear. This sequence was found in a woman between 50 and 59 years old with active or convalescent COVID-19. The sample taken for sequencing was peripheral blood. CDR3 protein: CASSQATDTQYF. CDR3 bases: TGTGCCAGCAGCCAGGCCACAGATACGCAGTATTTT.